This T cell receptor beta chain was recorded in a study of metastatic and nonmetastatic thyroid tumors. Study-level information: Across blood and tumor or nodule tissue, repertoires from malignant and benign thyroid patients were compared with one another.

No treatment had been given to any patient before thyroid surgery. J gave up 0 bases and V 1 base, and 5 bases lay outside the gene matches. The germline gives CDR1 SGHRS, CDR2 YFSETQ. The CDR3 is 16 amino acids. This clone was observed many times. With MiXCR, TCRdb reprocessed the PCR reads. The data show around 31,000 clones, with 21% seen just once and roughly 3% held by the top ten. This receptor was identified in a male donor with papillary thyroid cancer or a benign thyroid nodule (not recorded which). Some clones in this sample may be carry-over from other donors' samples. The V call is TRBV5-1, the J call TRBJ2-3, with 7 bases fitting TRBD2. The sequenced sample was tumor tissue. CDR3 residues: CASSLNSGSSTDTQYF. CDR3 in DNA: TGCGCCAGCAGCTTGAATAGCGGGTCTAGCACAGATACGCAGTATTTT. Looking up the rest from reference TRBV5-1 and TRBJ2-3 gives the full variable domain: KAGVTQTPRYLIKTRGQQVTLSCSPISGHRSVSWYQQTPGQGLQFLFEYFSETQRNKGNFPGRFSGRQFSNSRSEMNVSTLELGDSALYLCASSLNSGSSTDTQYFGPGTRLTVL.